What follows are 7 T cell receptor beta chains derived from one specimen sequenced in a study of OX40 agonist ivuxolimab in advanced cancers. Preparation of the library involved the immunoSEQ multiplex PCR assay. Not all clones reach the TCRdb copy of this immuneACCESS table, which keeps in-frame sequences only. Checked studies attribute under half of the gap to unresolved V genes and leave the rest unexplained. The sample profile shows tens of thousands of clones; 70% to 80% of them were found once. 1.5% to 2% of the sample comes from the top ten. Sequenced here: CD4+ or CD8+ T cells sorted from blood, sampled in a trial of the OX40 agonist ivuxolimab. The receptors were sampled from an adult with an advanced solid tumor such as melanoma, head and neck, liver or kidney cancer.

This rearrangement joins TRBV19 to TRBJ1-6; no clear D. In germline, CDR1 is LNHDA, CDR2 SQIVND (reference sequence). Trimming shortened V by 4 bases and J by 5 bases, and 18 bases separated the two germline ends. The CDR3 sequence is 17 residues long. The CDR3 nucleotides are TGTGCCAGTAGTAGATTTGGACCGCGGGCCAATAATTCACCCCTCCACTTT. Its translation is CASSRFGPRANNSPLHF.

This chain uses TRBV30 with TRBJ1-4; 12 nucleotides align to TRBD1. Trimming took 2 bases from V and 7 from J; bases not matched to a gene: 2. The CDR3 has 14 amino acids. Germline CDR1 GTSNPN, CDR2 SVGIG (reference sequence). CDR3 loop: CAWSMGQGAEKLFF. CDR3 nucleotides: TGTGCCTGGAGTATGGGACAGGGGGCTGAAAAACTGTTTTTT.

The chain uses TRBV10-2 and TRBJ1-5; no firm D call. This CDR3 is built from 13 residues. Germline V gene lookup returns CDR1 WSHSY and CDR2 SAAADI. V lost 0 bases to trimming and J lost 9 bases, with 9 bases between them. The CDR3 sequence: CASSESTRGPQHF. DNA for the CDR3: TGCGCCAGCAGTGAGTCGACTCGAGGGCCCCAGCATTTT.

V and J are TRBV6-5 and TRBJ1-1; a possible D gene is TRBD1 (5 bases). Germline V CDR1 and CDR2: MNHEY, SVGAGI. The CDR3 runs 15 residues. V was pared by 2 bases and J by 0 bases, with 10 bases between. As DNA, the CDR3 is TGTGCCAGCAGTTACCAGCCAGGGATGAACACTGAAGCTTTCTTT. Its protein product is CASSYQPGMNTEAFF.

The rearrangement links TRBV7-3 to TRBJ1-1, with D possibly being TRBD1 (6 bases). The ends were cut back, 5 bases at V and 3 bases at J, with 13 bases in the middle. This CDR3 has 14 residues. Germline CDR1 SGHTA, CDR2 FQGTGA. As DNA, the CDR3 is TGTGCCAGCAGCCTGGGCCCAGGGGACACTGAAGCTTTCTTT. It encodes CASSLGPGDTEAFF.

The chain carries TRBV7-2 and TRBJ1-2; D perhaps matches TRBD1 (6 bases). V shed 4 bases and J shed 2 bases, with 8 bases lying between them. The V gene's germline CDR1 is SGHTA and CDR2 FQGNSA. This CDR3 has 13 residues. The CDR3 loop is CASSWTANYGYTF. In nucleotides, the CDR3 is TGTGCCAGCAGCTGGACAGCCAACTATGGCTACACCTTC.

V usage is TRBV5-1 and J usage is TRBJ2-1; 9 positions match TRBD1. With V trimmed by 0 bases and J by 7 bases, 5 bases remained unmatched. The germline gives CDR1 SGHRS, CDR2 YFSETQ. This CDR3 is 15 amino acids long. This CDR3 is CASSLGGTGKNEQFF. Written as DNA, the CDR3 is TGCGCCAGCAGCTTGGGCGGGACAGGGAAGAATGAGCAGTTCTTC.